Sequencing of this T cell receptor (beta chain) was carried out in a study of beta chain features in type 1 diabetes. The V end lost 3 bases, the J end lost 3 bases, and 15 bases lay between the germline ends. The CDR3 runs to 16 residues. The germline CDR1 and CDR2 sequences are MGHDK and SYGVNS. Since all of the isolated RNA was reverse transcribed, expressed TCRB transcripts were what got sequenced. Repertoires were generated with immunoSEQ multiplex PCR, while TCRdb's copy carries only in-frame clones and drops some. The sample shows some 300,000 clones, about 7.8% of them seen only once. Every sorted population was more than 95% pure.

V usage is TRBV25-1 and J usage is TRBJ2-1; D unclear. Sequenced input: central memory CD4+ T cells from blood. This clonotype was obtained from a woman between 18 and 29 years old in good health. CDR3: CASSEGTGTLYNEQFF. In DNA, the CDR3 is TGTGCCAGCAGTGAGGGAACGGGTACGCTCTACAATGAGCAGTTCTTC.